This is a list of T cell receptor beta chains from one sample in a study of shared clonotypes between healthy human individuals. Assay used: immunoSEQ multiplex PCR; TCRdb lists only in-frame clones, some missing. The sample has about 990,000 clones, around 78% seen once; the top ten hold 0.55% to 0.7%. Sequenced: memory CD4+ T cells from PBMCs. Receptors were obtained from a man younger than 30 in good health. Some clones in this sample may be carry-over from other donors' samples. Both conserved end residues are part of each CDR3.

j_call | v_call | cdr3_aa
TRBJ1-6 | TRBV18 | CASSPPTGMNSPLHF
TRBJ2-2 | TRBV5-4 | CASSLTGRATGELFF
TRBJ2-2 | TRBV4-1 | CASSRHDRPTNTGELFF
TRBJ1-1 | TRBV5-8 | CASSFVHTEAFF
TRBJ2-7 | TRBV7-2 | CASSPKTGRYEQYF
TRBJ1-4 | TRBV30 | CAWSPLHRQRAGTATNEKLFF
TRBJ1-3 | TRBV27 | CASSPTGSSGNTIYF
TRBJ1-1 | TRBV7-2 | CASSYRVTEAFF
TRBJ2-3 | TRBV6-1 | CASSRQGTRTDTQYF
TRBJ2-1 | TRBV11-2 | CASSRAYEQFF
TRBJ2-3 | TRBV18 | CASSPSPRNTDTQYF
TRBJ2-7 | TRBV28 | CASQDPTGIYEQYF
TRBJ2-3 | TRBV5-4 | CASSHARDRGTDTQYF
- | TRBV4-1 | CASSQGGGGGLYEQYF
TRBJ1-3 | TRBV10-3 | CAISGGTGLSSGNTIYF
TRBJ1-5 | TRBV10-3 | CAISDIAAASGQPQHF
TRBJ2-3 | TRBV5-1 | CASSLEGAADTQYF
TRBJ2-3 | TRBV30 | CAWMRGRGTDTQYF
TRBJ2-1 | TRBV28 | CASRPSGGLWIF
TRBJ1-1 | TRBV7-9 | CASSLGQMNTEAFF
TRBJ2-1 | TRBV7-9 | CASTPQLAANEQFF
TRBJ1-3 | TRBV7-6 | CASSSDSYSGNTIYF
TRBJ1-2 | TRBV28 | CASSLGSTRYGYTF
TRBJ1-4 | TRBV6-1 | CASSVLPEDNEKLFF
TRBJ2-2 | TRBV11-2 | CASSPSGTSGTINTGELFF
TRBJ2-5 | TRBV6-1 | CASSEPRWQGKGTQYF
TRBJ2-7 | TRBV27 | CASSESGGRYEQYF
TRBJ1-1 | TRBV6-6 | CASRQDWEWAFF
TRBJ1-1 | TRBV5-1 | CASSFLGAMNTEAFF
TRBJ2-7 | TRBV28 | CASRTLAGDYEQYF
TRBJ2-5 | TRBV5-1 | CASSLAAGANQETQYF
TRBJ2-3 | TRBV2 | CASSPRGQGKTDTQYF
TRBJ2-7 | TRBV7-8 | CASSHTGARGSYEQYF
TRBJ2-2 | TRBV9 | CASSRQAHTGELFF
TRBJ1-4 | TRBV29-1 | CSVLLQGKEKLFF
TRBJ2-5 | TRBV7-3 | CASSPRGTETQYF
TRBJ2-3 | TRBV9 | CASSVEGTDTQYF
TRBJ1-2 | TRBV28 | CASSLIAQGLRGGYTF
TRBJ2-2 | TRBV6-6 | CASSFQAMGGELFF
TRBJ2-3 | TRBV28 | CASSLSSGWVDTQYF
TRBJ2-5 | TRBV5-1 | CASSLDAGQETQYF
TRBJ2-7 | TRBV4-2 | CASSQENRAYEQYF
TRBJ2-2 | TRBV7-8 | CASTPFRGSNTGELFF
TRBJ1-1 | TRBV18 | CASSPVMNTEAFF
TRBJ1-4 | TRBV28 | CASRGSSATNEKLFF
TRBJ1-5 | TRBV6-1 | CASRTTGDNQPQHF
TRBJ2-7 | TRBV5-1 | CASRGTAYEQYF
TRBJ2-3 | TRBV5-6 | CASSDRTSGEDTQYF
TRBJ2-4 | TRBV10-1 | CASGPGASGRGKNIQYF
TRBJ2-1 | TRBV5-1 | CASSLVYLGLSYNEQFF
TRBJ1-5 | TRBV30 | CAWSVGVWQPQHF
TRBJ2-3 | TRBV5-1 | CATAVGGDGDTQYF